This T cell receptor (beta chain) derives from a study of blood T cell repertoires in COVID-19. The V gene's germline CDR1 is DFQATT and CDR2 SNEGSKA (reference sequence). V trimming: 3 bases; J trimming: 0 bases; junction bases outside the gene matches: 11. The CDR3 sequence is 17 residues long. Only a few counts were recorded for this clone. The assay was immunoSEQ multiplex PCR, and TCRdb's table has in-frame clones only and misses some. The sample holds roughly 180,000 clones; less than 85% are singletons and the top ten take around 8%. The J gene is TRBJ2-1, the V gene TRBV20-1; 7 bases align to TRBD2. Sequences were obtained from peripheral blood. This receptor was identified in a woman aged 55-69 years with COVID-19, enrolled during active disease. CDR3 nucleotide sequence: TGCAGTGCTAGTCTGGGGGGAGGGCGGAGCTCCTACAATGAGCAGTTCTTC. Its protein is CSASLGGGRSSYNEQFF.